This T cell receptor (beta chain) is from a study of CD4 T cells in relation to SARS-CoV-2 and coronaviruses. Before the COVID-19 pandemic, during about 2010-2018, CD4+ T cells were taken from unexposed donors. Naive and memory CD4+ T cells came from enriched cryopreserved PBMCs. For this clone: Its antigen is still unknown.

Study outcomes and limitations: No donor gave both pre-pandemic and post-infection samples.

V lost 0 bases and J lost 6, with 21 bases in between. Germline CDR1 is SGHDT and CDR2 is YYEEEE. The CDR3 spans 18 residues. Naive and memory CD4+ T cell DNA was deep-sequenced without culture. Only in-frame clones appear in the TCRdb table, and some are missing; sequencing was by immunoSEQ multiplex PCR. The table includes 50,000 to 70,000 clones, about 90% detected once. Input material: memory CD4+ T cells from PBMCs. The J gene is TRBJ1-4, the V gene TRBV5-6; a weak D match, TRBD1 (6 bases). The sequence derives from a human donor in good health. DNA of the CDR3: TGTGCCAGCAGCTTGGCCCCCTTTTTGGGGGGCGCTGATGAAAAACTGTTTTTT. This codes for CASSLAPFLGGADEKLFF.